The rows below give T cell receptor beta chains drawn from one sample of a study of T cells in Graves' hyperthyroidism and ophthalmopathy. Using its own MiXCR run on the multiplex PCR reads, TCRdb lists one record per CDR3 protein. Here the sample spans hundreds of thousands of distinct CDR3 sequences, about 24% being singletons. Sequencing used blood. The receptors were sampled from a woman in her twenties or thirties with Graves' ophthalmopathy. Each CDR3 is given with its conserved first and last residue. A D gene is named only where the DNA matches it firmly. Size is stated for part of the rows, as once, few or many counts, or as a class when the clone is expanded.

len: 17; j_gene: TRBJ2-5; abundance: -; v_gene: TRBV6-1; d_gene: TRBD2; CDR3aa: CASSEGLLAGILETQYF; CDR3nt: TGTGCCAGCAGTGAAGGGTTACTAGCGGGGATATTGGAGACCCAGTACTTC
len: 15; j_gene: TRBJ2-5; abundance: many; v_gene: TRBV6-5; d_gene: -; CDR3aa: CASSYPTGAGETQYF; CDR3nt: TGTGCCAGCAGTTATCCCACGGGGGCTGGGGAGACCCAGTACTTC
len: 12; j_gene: TRBJ1-2; abundance: -; v_gene: TRBV12-3/TRBV12-4; d_gene: -; CDR3aa: CASSLTIRGYTF; CDR3nt: TGTGCCAGCAGTTTAACCATTCGTGGCTACACCTTC
len: 17; j_gene: TRBJ1-1; abundance: -; v_gene: TRBV6-2/TRBV6-3; d_gene: TRBD1; CDR3aa: CASIPGQGKTLNTEAFF; CDR3nt: TGTGCCAGCATACCGGGACAGGGGAAAACACTGAACACTGAAGCTTTCTTT
len: 14; j_gene: TRBJ2-4; abundance: once; v_gene: TRBV6-1; d_gene: -; CDR3aa: CASDRTPGMNIQYF; CDR3nt: TGTGCCAGCGATCGGACCCCCGGGATGAACATTCAGTACTTC
len: 15; j_gene: TRBJ2-4; abundance: many; v_gene: TRBV4-1; d_gene: -; CDR3aa: CASSKLNKPGDIQYF; CDR3nt: TGCGCCAGCAGCAAACTAAACAAACCCGGGGACATTCAGTACTTC
len: 15; j_gene: TRBJ2-6; abundance: -; v_gene: TRBV27; d_gene: -; CDR3aa: CASSLEGFGANVLTF; CDR3nt: TGTGCCAGCAGTTTAGAGGGTTTTGGGGCCAACGTCCTGACTTTC
len: 12; j_gene: TRBJ1-1; abundance: -; v_gene: TRBV12-3/TRBV12-4; d_gene: -; CDR3aa: CASSPRVGKAFF; CDR3nt: TGTGCCAGCAGTCCCAGGGTAGGCAAAGCTTTCTTT
len: 12; j_gene: TRBJ1-1; abundance: few; v_gene: TRBV4-1; d_gene: -; CDR3aa: CASSHELGQAFF; CDR3nt: TGCGCCAGCAGCCACGAACTCGGACAAGCTTTCTTT
len: 17; j_gene: TRBJ2-7; abundance: many; v_gene: TRBV7-8; d_gene: -; CDR3aa: CASSLEDLGRGGYEQYF; CDR3nt: TGTGCCAGCAGCTTAGAGGACTTAGGCAGGGGAGGATACGAGCAGTACTTC
len: 14; j_gene: TRBJ2-7; abundance: many; v_gene: TRBV5-1; d_gene: TRBD2; CDR3aa: CASSRTSGWPEQYF; CDR3nt: TGCGCCAGCAGCAGGACTAGCGGGTGGCCCGAGCAGTACTTC
len: 14; j_gene: TRBJ1-2; abundance: many; v_gene: TRBV27; d_gene: -; CDR3aa: CASSLTVANYGYTF; CDR3nt: TGTGCCAGCAGTTTGACAGTTGCTAACTATGGCTACACCTTC
len: 15; j_gene: TRBJ2-7; abundance: -; v_gene: TRBV29-1; d_gene: TRBD1; CDR3aa: CSVAQGGQGSYEQYF; CDR3nt: TGCAGCGTTGCCCAAGGGGGACAGGGCTCCTACGAGCAGTACTTC
len: 16; j_gene: TRBJ2-7; abundance: -; v_gene: TRBV18; d_gene: -; CDR3aa: CASSPPGTLRGYEQYF; CDR3nt: TGTGCCAGCTCACCGCCCGGGACATTGAGGGGCTACGAGCAGTACTTC